The 3 T cell receptor beta chains in this list originate from one sample, sequenced in a study of blood T cell repertoires in COVID-19. Some clones are missing from TCRdb's copy, which holds only in-frame ones; the method was immunoSEQ multiplex PCR. The sample has around 110,000 clones, around 80% seen once. Sequencing input: peripheral blood. All receptors come from a man in his 60s with active or convalescent COVID-19.

J is TRBJ1-5 and V is TRBV2, with TRBD1 matching over 8 bases. The length of the CDR3 is 13 residues. The ends lost 7 bases at V and 7 bases at J; junction bases unmatched: 6. Germline V gene data show CDR1 as SNHLY and CDR2 as FYNNEI. The CDR3 coding sequence is TGTGCCAGCACGACAGGGGAGGACCAGCCCCAGCATTTT. Protein: CASTTGEDQPQHF.

The rearrangement links TRBV11-2 to TRBJ2-3, with 7 bases fitting TRBD1. J was trimmed by 4 bases and V by 5 bases; bases with no gene match: 6. The CDR3 spans 14 residues. From germline, CDR1 is SGHAT and CDR2 FQNNGV. CDR3 coding DNA: TGTGCCAGCAGCACGACAGGGCGGGCAGATACGCAGTATTTT. As protein: CASSTTGRADTQYF. Filled out from reference TRBV11-2 and TRBJ2-3, the complete variable domain reads EAGVAQSPRYKIIEKRQSVAFWCNPISGHATLYWYQQILGQGPKLLIQFQNNGVVDDSQLPKDRFSAERLKGVDSTLKIQPAKLEDSAVYLCASSTTGRADTQYFGPGTRLTVL.

This clone was picked up a small number of times. The DNA of the CDR3 is TGCGCCACCCCCAGGGTTCGACAGCCCCAGCATTTT. Its protein product is CATPRVRQPQHF. The rearrangement links TRBV5-1 to TRBJ1-5, with D maybe TRBD1 (5 bases). CDR1 and CDR2 (germline): SGHRS, YFSETQ. CDR3 length equals 12 residues. V lost 9 bases, J lost 7 bases, and 14 bases lay in between.